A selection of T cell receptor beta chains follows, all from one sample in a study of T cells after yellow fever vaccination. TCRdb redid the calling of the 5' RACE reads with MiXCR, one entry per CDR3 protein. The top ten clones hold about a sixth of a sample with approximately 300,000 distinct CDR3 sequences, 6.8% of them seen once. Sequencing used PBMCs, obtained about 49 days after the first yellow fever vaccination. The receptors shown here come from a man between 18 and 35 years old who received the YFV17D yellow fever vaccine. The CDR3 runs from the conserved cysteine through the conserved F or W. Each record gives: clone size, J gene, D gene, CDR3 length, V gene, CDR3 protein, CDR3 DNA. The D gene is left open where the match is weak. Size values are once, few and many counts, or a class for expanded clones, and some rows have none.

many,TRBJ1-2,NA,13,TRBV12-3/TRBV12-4,CASSLGQNYGYTF,TGTGCCAGCAGCTTAGGACAGAACTATGGCTACACCTTC
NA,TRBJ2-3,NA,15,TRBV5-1,CASSMDGVSTDTQYF,TGCGCCAGCAGCATGGACGGGGTCAGCACAGATACGCAGTATTTT
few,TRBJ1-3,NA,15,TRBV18,CASSNIVDIGNTTYF,TGTGCCAGCTCAAATATTGTGGACATCGGAAACACCACATATTTT
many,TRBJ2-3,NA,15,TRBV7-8,CASGWAPPPTDTQYF,TGTGCCAGCGGCTGGGCCCCTCCACCCACAGATACGCAGTATTTT
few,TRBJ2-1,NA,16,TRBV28,CASSYHSGSSYNEQFF,TGTGCCAGCAGTTACCACTCCGGGAGCTCCTACAATGAGCAGTTCTTC
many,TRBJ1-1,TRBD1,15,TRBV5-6,CASSSPGQPTPEAFF,TGTGCCAGCAGCTCACCGGGACAGCCAACACCTGAAGCTTTCTTT
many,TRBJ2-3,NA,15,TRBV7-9,CASSGRTAFTDTQYF,TGTGCCAGCAGCGGACGGACAGCCTTCACAGATACGCAGTATTTT
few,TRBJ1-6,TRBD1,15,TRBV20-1,CSAHGQGIYNSPLHF,TGCAGTGCCCACGGACAGGGGATCTATAATTCACCCCTCCACTTT
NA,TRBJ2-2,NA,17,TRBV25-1,CASSEYNVGVKAGELFF,TGTGCCAGCAGTGAATATAACGTTGGGGTGAAGGCCGGGGAGCTGTTTTTT
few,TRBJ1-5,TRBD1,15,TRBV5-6,CASGKRGHWDQPQHF,TGTGCCAGCGGCAAAAGGGGGCATTGGGATCAGCCCCAGCATTTT
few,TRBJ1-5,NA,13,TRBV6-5,CASSYWDGQPQHF,TGTGCCAGCAGTTACTGGGACGGTCAGCCCCAGCATTTT
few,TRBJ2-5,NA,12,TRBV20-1,CSAPRDLGAQYF,TGCAGTGCTCCCCGGGACCTCGGGGCCCAGTACTTC
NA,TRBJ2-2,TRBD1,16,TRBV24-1,CATSDRTGSNTGELFF,TGTGCCACCAGTGATCGGACAGGGTCGAACACCGGGGAGCTGTTTTTT
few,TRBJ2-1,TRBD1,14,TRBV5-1,CASSLQGANNEQFF,TGCGCCAGCAGCTTGCAGGGGGCGAATAATGAGCAGTTCTTC
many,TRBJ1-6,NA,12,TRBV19,CASSLGGSPLHF,TGTGCCAGTAGTCTTGGAGGGTCACCCCTCCACTTT
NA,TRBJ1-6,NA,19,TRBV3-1,CASSQAYAWETSYNSPLHF,TGTGCCAGCAGCCAAGCGTATGCGTGGGAGACCTCCTATAATTCACCCCTCCACTTT
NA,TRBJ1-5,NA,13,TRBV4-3,CASSQDTNQPQHF,TGCGCCAGCAGCCAAGACACCAATCAGCCCCAGCATTTT
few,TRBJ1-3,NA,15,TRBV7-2,CASSFTGVSGNTIYF,TGTGCCAGCAGCTTTACTGGGGTGTCGGGAAACACCATATATTTT
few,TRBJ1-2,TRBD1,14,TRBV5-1,CASRQPDDREGYTF,TGCGCCAGCAGACAACCTGATGACAGGGAAGGCTACACCTTC
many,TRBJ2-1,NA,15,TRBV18,CASSPGLVSYNEQFF,TGTGCCAGCTCCCCAGGACTCGTCTCCTACAATGAGCAGTTCTTC
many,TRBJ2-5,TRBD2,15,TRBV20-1,CSARGLAGGQETQYF,TGCAGTGCTCGCGGACTAGCGGGGGGGCAGGAGACCCAGTACTTC
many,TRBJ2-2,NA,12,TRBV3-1,CASSQNTGELFF,TGTGCCAGCAGCCAGAACACCGGGGAGCTGTTTTTT
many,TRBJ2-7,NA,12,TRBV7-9,CASSSSSYEQYF,TGTGCCAGCAGTTCGAGCTCCTACGAGCAGTACTTC
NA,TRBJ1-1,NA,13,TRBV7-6,CASSNGGDTEAFF,TGTGCCAGCAGCAACGGGGGGGACACTGAAGCTTTCTTT
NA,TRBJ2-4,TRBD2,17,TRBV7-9,CASSLASSGGAQKDQYF,TGTGCCAGCAGCTTAGCGTCTAGCGGGGGGGCCCAAAAGGATCAGTACTTC
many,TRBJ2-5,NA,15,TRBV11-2,CASSFDIAARETQYF,TGTGCCAGCAGCTTCGACATAGCGGCACGAGAGACCCAGTACTTC
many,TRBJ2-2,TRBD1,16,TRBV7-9,CASSPPRQGFTGELFF,TGTGCCAGCAGCCCGCCCCGACAGGGATTCACCGGGGAGCTGTTTTTT
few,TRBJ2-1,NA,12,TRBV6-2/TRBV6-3,CASSPTRDEQFF,TGTGCCAGCAGCCCGACTCGGGATGAGCAGTTCTTC
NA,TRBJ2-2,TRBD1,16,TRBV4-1,CASSQDATGVTGELFF,TGCGCCAGCAGCCAAGACGCGACAGGGGTCACCGGGGAGCTGTTTTTT
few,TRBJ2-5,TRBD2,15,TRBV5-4,CASKSSGGALETQYF,TGTGCCAGCAAATCTAGCGGGGGGGCCTTAGAGACCCAGTACTTC
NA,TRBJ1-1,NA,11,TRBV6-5,CASSYSSKAFF,TGTGCCAGCAGTTACTCGTCCAAAGCTTTCTTT
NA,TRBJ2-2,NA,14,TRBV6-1,CASSRRVNTGELFF,TGTGCCAGCTCACGGAGGGTCAACACCGGGGAGCTGTTTTTT
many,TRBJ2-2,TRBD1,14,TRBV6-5,CASRATGVTGELFF,TGTGCCAGCAGAGCTACAGGGGTTACCGGGGAGCTGTTTTTT